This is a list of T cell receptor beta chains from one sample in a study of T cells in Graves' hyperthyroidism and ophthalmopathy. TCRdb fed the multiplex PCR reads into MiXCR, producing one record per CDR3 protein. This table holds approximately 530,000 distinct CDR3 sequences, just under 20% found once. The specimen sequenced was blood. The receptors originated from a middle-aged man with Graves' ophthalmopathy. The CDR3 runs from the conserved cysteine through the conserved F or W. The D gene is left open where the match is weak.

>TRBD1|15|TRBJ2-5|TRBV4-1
CASSQDLDREETQYF
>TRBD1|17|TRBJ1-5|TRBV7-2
CASSSGTGEGGNQPQHF
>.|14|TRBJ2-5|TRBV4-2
CASSQEESVETQYF
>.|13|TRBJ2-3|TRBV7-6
CASSLAIADTQYF
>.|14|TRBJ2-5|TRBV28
CASSPSRGGETQYF
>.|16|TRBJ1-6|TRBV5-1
CASSLEFQGNNSPLHF
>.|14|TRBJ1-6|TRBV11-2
CASSETATNSPLHF
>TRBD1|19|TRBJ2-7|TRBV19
CARPTPGQGARSWPYEQYF
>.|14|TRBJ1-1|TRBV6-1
CASTSTIPNTEAFF
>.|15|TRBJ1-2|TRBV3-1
CASSQDQRANYGYTF
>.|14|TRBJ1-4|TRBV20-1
CSAITFATNEKLFF
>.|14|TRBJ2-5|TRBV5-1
CASSPGLSVETQYF
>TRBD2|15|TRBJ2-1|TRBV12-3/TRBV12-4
CASSPGLAGIYEQFF
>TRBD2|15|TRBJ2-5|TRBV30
CAGRQYSGGQETQYF
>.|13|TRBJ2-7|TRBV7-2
CASSSRVAYEQYF
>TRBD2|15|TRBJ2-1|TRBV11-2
CASSSGLAGHNEQFF
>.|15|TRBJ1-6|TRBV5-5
CASNRQSSYNSPLHF
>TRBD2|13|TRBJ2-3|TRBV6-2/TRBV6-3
CASTRGVGDTQYF
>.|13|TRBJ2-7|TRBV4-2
CASSREEGNEQYF
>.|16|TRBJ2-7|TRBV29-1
CSVVEGRAVGSYEQYF
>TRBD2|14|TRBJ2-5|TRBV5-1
CASTLDGGTETQYF
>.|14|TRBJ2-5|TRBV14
CASSQGEGVETQYF
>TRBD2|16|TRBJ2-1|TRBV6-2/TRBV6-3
CASSYELAGGYNEQFF
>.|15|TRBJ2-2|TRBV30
CAWSVLHGGTGELFF
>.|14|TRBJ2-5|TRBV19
CASSIQGRGETQYF
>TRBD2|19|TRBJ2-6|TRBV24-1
CATSDSTLPAGAGANVLTF
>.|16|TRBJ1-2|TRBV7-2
CASSLDLSEFGVGYTF
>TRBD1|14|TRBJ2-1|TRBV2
CATTRTGGFNEQFF
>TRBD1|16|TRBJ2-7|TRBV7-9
CASSSITSGGWYEQYF
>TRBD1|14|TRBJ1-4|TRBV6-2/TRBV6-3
CASSRQGVGEKLFF
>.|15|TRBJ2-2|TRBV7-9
CASRPRTVYTGELFF
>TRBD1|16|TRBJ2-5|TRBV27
CASSSTGTGDGKTQYF
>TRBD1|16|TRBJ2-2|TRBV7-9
CASSPGTGSNTGELFF
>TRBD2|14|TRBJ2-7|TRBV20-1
CSAAQRDTNYEQYF
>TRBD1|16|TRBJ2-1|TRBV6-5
CASSYHGQGREGEQFF
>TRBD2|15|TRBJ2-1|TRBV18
CASSPSSGSYNEQFF
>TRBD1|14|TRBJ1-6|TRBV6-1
CASRRTGGDSPLHF
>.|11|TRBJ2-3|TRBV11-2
CANSITDTQYF
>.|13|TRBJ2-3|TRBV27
CASTSHFTDTQYF
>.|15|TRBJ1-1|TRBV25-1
CASRPVGPWNTEAFF
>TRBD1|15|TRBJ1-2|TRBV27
CASSGTGGANYGYTF
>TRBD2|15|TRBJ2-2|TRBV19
CASRVSGSMTGELFF
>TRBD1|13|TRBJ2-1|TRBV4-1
CASSGTGNNEQFF
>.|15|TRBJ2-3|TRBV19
CATMRESSGTDTQYF
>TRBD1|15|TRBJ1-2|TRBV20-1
CSATRDRGAGYGYTF
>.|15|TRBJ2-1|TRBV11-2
CASSQDVLTYNEQFF